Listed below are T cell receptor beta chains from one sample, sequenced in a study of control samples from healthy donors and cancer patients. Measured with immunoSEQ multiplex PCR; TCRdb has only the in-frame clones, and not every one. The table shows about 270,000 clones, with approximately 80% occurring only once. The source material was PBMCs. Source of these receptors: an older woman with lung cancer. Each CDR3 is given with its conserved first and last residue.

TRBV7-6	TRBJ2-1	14	CASSPRTSYNEQFF
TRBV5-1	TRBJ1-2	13	CASSLFQGNGYTF
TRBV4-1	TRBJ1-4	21	CASSQEASGRTATATNEKLFF
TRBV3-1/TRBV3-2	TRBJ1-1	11	CASRMDTEAFF
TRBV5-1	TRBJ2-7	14	CASSSDSLTYEQYF
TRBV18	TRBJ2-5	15	CASSPSDRRQETQYF
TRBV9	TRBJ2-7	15	CASSVAGTALHEQYF
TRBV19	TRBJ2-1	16	CASSTYSGTAYNEQFF
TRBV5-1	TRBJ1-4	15	CASSPEGTGGEKLFF
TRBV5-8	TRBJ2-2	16	CASSYDGTGRTGELFF
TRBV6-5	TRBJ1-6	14	CASSLYSQNSPLHF
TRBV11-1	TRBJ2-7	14	CASSLGQGRNEQYF
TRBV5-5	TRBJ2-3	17	CASSRAIGTASTDTQYF
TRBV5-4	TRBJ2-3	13	CASSLDSTDTQYF
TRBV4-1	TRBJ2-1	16	CASSRETSGSYNEQFF
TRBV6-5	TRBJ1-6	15	CASSYSEKGGSPLHF
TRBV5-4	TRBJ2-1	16	CASSLAGGRLYNEQFF
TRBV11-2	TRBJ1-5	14	CASSLGGSGQPQHF
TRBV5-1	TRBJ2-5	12	CASSLIRETQYF
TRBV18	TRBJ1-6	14	CASSPTAYNSPLHF
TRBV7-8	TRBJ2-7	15	CASSAYSPTTDEQYF
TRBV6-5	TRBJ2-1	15	CASSYAGTGDNEQFF
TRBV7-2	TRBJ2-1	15	CASSPPGLAGREQFF
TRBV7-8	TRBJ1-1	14	CASSFDRGSPEAFF
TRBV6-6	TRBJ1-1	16	CASSYPQSRVHTEAFF
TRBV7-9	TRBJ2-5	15	CASSLPWGGRETQYF
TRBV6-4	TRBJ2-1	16	CASSDSTSGGYNEQFF
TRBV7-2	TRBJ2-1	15	CASSLGTSSYNEQFF
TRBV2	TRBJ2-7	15	CASSGTSGRSGEQYF
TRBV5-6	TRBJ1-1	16	CASSLEKGARRTEAFF
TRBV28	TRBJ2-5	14	CASSFIEGEETQYF
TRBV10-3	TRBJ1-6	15	CAISPDRVRNSPLHF
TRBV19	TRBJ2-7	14	CASRRGDSAYEQYF
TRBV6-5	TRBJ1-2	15	CASSYSGMVNYGYTF
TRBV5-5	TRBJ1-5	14	CASSLVHGPQPQHF
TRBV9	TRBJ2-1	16	CASTSRPGSSYNEQFF
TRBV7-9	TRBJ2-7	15	CASTSSGQGIHEQYF
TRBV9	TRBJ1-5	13	CASSATGDQPQHF
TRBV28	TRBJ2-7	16	CASSSPRIAGSYEQYF
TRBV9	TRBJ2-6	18	CASSVARASPSGANVLTF
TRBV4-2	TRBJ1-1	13	CASSQAGHTEAFF
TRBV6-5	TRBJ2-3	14	CASSYSRAADTQYF
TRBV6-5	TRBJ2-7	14	CASSYVGRAYEQYF
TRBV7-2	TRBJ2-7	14	CASSSQLTSYEQYF
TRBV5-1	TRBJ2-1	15	CASSFAVSGTDEQFF
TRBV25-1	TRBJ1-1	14	CASSEVSSPTEAFF
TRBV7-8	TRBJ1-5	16	CASSLEVWRTVQPQHF
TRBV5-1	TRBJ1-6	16	CASSAAPGQGNSPLHF
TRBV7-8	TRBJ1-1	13	CASSPAGRVRAFF
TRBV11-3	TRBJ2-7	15	CASSTGDRGSYEQYF